This TCR beta chain was retrieved from a study of blood T cell repertoires in COVID-19. Study information: COVID-19 samples collected from the United States, Italy and Spain covered acute and convalescent phases.

This clone was seen only once. Per the authors' pipeline: Amplification with reference gene primers provided the estimates of nucleated cell counts. Method: immunoSEQ multiplex PCR; TCRdb's copy keeps in-frame clones and lacks some. D and trimming were read from the DNA, whereas the V and J calls and clone size are those reported in that table. This table holds more than 150,000 clones, around four fifths found once. The CDR3 contains 15 residues. The source is a middle-aged man who had recovered from COVID-19. The sequencing input was PBMCs or T cells enriched from blood (not recorded which). The V gene is TRBV21-1, the J gene TRBJ2-1; the D call of TRBD1 is as the table states it, not checked on the DNA. TRBV21-1 represents a pseudogene. The DNA of the CDR3 is TGTGCCAGCACCCCACCGGACAGGGAGTACAATGAGCAGTTCTTC. It encodes CASTPPDREYNEQFF.